These T cell receptor beta chains were read from a single sample in a study of T cells expressing NK-cell markers. TCRdb reprocessed the 5' RACE reads; each CDR3 protein has one entry and no DNA is given. The sample's table shows about 260,000 distinct CDR3 sequences. Material: blood T cells: a sorted CD56 or NKG2C T cell subset, CD4+ or CD8+ T cells, or bulk PBMC T cells (not recorded which). The source of these receptors is a woman between 18 and 69 years old in good health. CDR3s include the opening cysteine and the closing phenylalanine or tryptophan. The order of the fields is J gene, V gene, CDR3 protein.

TRBJ2-5	TRBV5-1	CASSSGRSQETQYF
TRBJ2-7	TRBV6-2/TRBV6-3	CASSYANYEQYF
TRBJ2-5	TRBV12-3/TRBV12-4	CASSLDGRETQYF
TRBJ2-1	TRBV4-3	CASSQLSAGYNEQFF
TRBJ2-2	TRBV3-1	CASSQGLARTGELFF
TRBJ2-3	TRBV7-2	CASSVLGGITDTQYF
TRBJ2-1	TRBV4-3	CASSQDHAQVRHNEQFF
TRBJ2-7	TRBV7-9	CASSFTASEQYF
TRBJ2-3	TRBV14	CASSPTHGTSADTQYF
TRBJ1-6	TRBV12-3/TRBV12-4	CASKLGDSELGSPLHF
TRBJ2-3	TRBV11-2	CASRTGLAGGSSTDTQYF
TRBJ2-2	TRBV4-3	CASSQDVGGRGGELFF
TRBJ2-1	TRBV7-2	CASSLAPAGLSYNEQFF
TRBJ2-1	TRBV7-8	CASSRSGGKTYNEQFF
TRBJ2-4	TRBV20-1	CSAGDLIRNIQYF
TRBJ1-6	TRBV5-1	CASSLQGQGSYNSPLHF
TRBJ1-2	TRBV18	CASSPTTGLVDGYTF
TRBJ2-1	TRBV25-1	CASSPRQASYNEQFF
TRBJ2-5	TRBV11-2	CASSLDGGFQETQYF
TRBJ1-3	TRBV30	CAWTPWAGEGNTIYF
TRBJ1-1	TRBV27	CASSLRTGGSNTEAFF
TRBJ2-1	TRBV18	CASSPQGAPGNEQFF
TRBJ1-2	TRBV29-1	CSVEDRTGVGGYTF
TRBJ1-1	TRBV5-1	CASSFVGTDTEAFF
TRBJ1-5	TRBV19	CASRTAYSNQPQHF
TRBJ2-1	TRBV4-2	CASSQTGTGALEQFF
TRBJ2-2	TRBV5-8	CASSRNRQASNTGELFF
TRBJ2-3	TRBV7-2	CASSSLRRTDTQYF
TRBJ1-5	TRBV11-3	CASSPDGPDQPQHF
TRBJ1-1	TRBV6-1	CASSSLGGNTEAFF
TRBJ1-2	TRBV6-1	CASSARQGWDGYTF
TRBJ1-1	TRBV28	CASSPQQGAPNTEAFF
TRBJ1-1	TRBV3-1	CASSQGQGRTEAFF
TRBJ1-5	TRBV11-2	CASSLGLAGEYNQPQHF
TRBJ1-2	TRBV4-1	CASSYGDYGYTF
TRBJ2-3	TRBV4-3	CASSQLAGSRSDTQYF
TRBJ1-2	TRBV6-1	CASSPYAGGGYGYTF
TRBJ2-7	TRBV9	CASSVGSGPPYEQYF
TRBJ2-2	TRBV30	CAYPRGNTGELFF
TRBJ2-1	TRBV5-4	CASSPGQGGVWGNEQFF
TRBJ2-3	TRBV11-3	CASSFAGGGPYF
TRBJ1-1	TRBV5-1	CASSPGQGAVNTEAFF
TRBJ2-7	TRBV7-2	CASSPPGPSISYEQYF
TRBJ2-2	TRBV29-1	CSVEGFPGELFF
TRBJ1-1	TRBV18	CASSPKEGKNTEAFF
TRBJ1-4	TRBV4-3	CASSQTDRGREKLFF
TRBJ1-2	TRBV12-3/TRBV12-4	CASSQRVTGGGYTF
TRBJ1-2	TRBV4-3	CASSSYTGGYTF
TRBJ1-1	TRBV12-3/TRBV12-4	CASSRPERGTEAFF
TRBJ2-5	TRBV18	CASSPLTGTGVETQYF
TRBJ2-2	TRBV9	CASSVARATNTGELFF
TRBJ1-2	TRBV6-5	CASSYRQLGGYGYTF
TRBJ2-7	TRBV7-2	CASSLSFIGTGAIYEQYF
TRBJ1-5	TRBV6-6	CASRTAHNQPQHF